These 13 T cell receptor beta chains share one sample of origin, sequenced in a study of Ad26.COV2.S vaccination and SARS-CoV-2 variants. Treatment in this sample: about 20 received Ad26.COV2.S at low or high dose, single or two shots; roughly five received placebo; per-sample allocation not given. Sampling took place 63 days after the first vaccine or placebo injection. The table came from immunoSEQ multiplex PCR; TCRdb's copy has only in-frame clones and leaves some out. The sample lists about 460,000 clones; 89% were seen once. The sequences come from peripheral blood, collected in a trial of Ad26.COV2.S vaccine versus placebo. The receptors come from a person between 18 and 59 years old who received the Ad26.COV2.S COVID-19 vaccine or a placebo.

The rearrangement joins TRBV3-1 (or the pseudogene TRBV3-2) to TRBJ2-1, with D tentatively TRBD1 (6 bases). V was pared by 0 bases and J by 5 bases, with 11 bases between. Germline V gene sequence: CDR1 LGHDT, CDR2 YNNKEL (reference sequence). The CDR3 is 15 residues long. CDR3 sequence: CASSQDQGTNNEQFF. The CDR3 DNA sequence: TGTGCCAGCAGCCAAGATCAGGGGACCAACAATGAGCAGTTCTTC.

The chain uses TRBV7-3 and TRBJ2-2; TRBD2 agrees at 9 bases. The CDR3 has 16 residues. Germline V CDR1 and CDR2: SGHTA, FQGTGA. With 1 base clipped from V and 4 bases from J, the junction kept 4 bases outside the gene matches. The CDR3 sequence: CASSLNPTSGTGELFF. The CDR3 DNA sequence: TGTGCCAGCAGCTTAAACCCGACTAGCGGCACCGGGGAGCTGTTTTTT.

The CDR3 loop is CAISDRQETYEQYF. The CDR3 nucleotides are TGTGCCATCAGTGACCGACAGGAGACCTACGAGCAGTACTTC. The chain has TRBV10-3 and TRBJ2-7; tentative D call: TRBD1 (6 bases). The CDR3 runs 14 residues. In germline, CDR1 is ENHRY, CDR2 SYGVKD. The V gene lost 3 bases and the J gene lost 2 bases, with 11 bases spanning the gap.

V is TRBV5-6 and J is TRBJ1-5; D is possibly TRBD1 (5 bases). The germline V gene encodes CDR1 SGHDT and CDR2 YYEEEE. Trimming left V 4 bases short and J 2 bases short, with 22 bases between. The CDR3 sequence is 18 residues long. The CDR3 loop is CASSKYRGQGKGNQPQHF. The CDR3 nucleotides are TGTGCCAGCAGCAAGTATCGTGGTCAGGGAAAGGGCAATCAGCCCCAGCATTTT.

The chain carries TRBV10-3 and TRBJ1-2, with 7 positions matching TRBD1. The CDR3 is made up of 17 amino acids. CDR1 and CDR2 from the germline V gene are ENHRY and SYGVKD. V trimming: 2 bases; J trimming: 4 bases; junction bases outside the gene matches: 13. In DNA, the CDR3 is TGTGCCATCAGTGAGCCGAGGGGGGCAGGGGGTCGCTATGGCTACACCTTC. Protein product: CAISEPRGAGGRYGYTF.

Worth noting for this clone: One end of the junction fails to match germline, which may point to a read error. The sample has other DNA sequences that encode this CDR3 too. The chain joins TRBV19 to TRBJ1-2; D is unresolved. This CDR3 is built from 14 residues. Germline V lookup: CDR1 LNHDA, CDR2 SQIVND (reference sequence). CDR3 bases: TGTGCTAGTAACCCGAGCGGGGTAGGCTATGGCTACACCTTC. It specifies CASNPSGVGYGYTF.

This chain links TRBV2 with TRBJ1-5, with a possible D match to TRBD1 (6 bases). Germline CDR1 is SNHLY and CDR2 is FYNNEI. Trimming shortened V by 3 bases and J by 6 bases, and 9 bases separated the two germline ends. The CDR3 extends over 13 amino acids. The CDR3 coding sequence is TGTGCCAGCAGTGATGGGGGGCGTCAGCCCCAGCATTTT. Its translation: CASSDGGRQPQHF.

The chain combines TRBV5-3 with TRBJ1-3, with a possible D match to TRBD1 (6 bases). TRBV5-3 is given ORF status, its function remaining uncertain. CDR3 length: 18 residues. Trimming removed 6 bases from V and 0 bases from J, with 22 bases in between. The CDR3 loop is CARTPPEQGVSSGNTIYF. CDR3 DNA sequence: TGTGCCAGAACACCCCCGGAACAGGGCGTGAGCTCTGGAAACACCATATATTTT.

The CDR3: CASSPGSGGVNEQFF. CDR3 in DNA: TGTGCCAGCAGCCCCGGGAGCGGGGGGGTCAATGAGCAGTTCTTC. V gene TRBV7-3 combines with J gene TRBJ2-1; 10 positions match TRBD2. J gave up 6 bases and V 5 bases, and 7 bases lay outside the gene matches. This CDR3 region has 15 residues. The V gene's germline CDR1 is SGHTA and CDR2 FQGTGA.

This clone was found once. The V call is TRBV5-1, the J call TRBJ2-5, with TRBD2 identical over 10 bases. The V gene end was trimmed by 5 bases and the J gene end by 5 bases; junction bases not matched to a gene: 9. The CDR3 loop spans 15 amino acids. Per the germline V gene, CDR1 is SGHRS and CDR2 is YFSETQ. The CDR3 loop reads CASRPQAGGRETQYF. The CDR3, as DNA: TGCGCCAGCAGGCCTCAAGCGGGAGGGCGGGAGACCCAGTACTTC. Full variable domain (outside the CDR3, taken from reference TRBV5-1 and TRBJ2-5): KAGVTQTPRYLIKTRGQQVTLSCSPISGHRSVSWYQQTPGQGLQFLFEYFSETQRNKGNFPGRFSGRQFSNSRSEMNVSTLELGDSALYLCASRPQAGGRETQYFGPGTRLLVL.

This chain joins TRBV7-6 and TRBJ2-3, with D maybe TRBD1 (5 bases). V shed 4 bases and J shed 2 bases, with 13 bases lying between them. Germline lookup yields CDR1 SGHVS and CDR2 FNYEAQ. This CDR3 region has 15 residues. CDR3 in amino acids: CASSSQTGHTDTQYF. In nucleotides, the CDR3 is TGTGCCAGCAGCTCCCAAACAGGTCACACAGATACGCAGTATTTT.

The chain couples TRBV7-8 to TRBJ2-7; 10 nucleotides agree with TRBD2. Germline trimming cut 5 bases from V and 2 bases from J; bases unmatched to any gene: 6. The CDR3 runs to 15 residues. Germline loops: CDR1 SGHVS, CDR2 FQNEAQ. CDR3 protein: CASSHSGGPTYEQYF. Written as DNA, the CDR3 is TGTGCCAGCAGCCATAGCGGGGGGCCCACCTACGAGCAGTACTTC.

In DNA, the CDR3 is TGTGCCAGCTCACCACAAGGCAGATTCTACGAGCAGTACTTC. Residues: CASSPQGRFYEQYF. This chain uses TRBV18 with TRBJ2-7; D is unresolved. V lost 1 base and J lost 3, with 10 bases in between. The CDR3 has 14 amino acids. Germline assignment: CDR1 KGHSH and CDR2 LQKENI.